The TCR beta chain described here comes from a study of blood T cell repertoires in COVID-19. At the level of the study: The study drew acute and convalescent COVID-19 samples from the United States, Italy and Spain. PBMCs, B-cell-depleted T cells, or T cells provided the cDNA or gDNA that made up the material.

CDR1 is SGHTA and CDR2 is FQGNSA in the germline V gene. Trimming took off 1 base at V and 4 bases at J, with 7 bases between the two ends. This CDR3 comprises 13 residues. Authors' processing steps: It was from reference gene primer amplification that nucleated cell counts were estimated. The method was immunoSEQ multiplex PCR; TCRdb's version includes in-frame clones alone and lacks a portion of them. The DNA was the basis for D and trimming; V, J and clone size are from that table. The sample has roughly 200,000 clones, 87% seen once. As to this clone: The sample has other DNA sequences that encode this CDR3 too.

This clonotype was obtained from a woman under 30 who had recovered from COVID-19. J is TRBJ1-1 and V is TRBV7-2; no clear D gene. Input material: peripheral blood. The CDR3 nucleotides read TGTGCCAGCAGCTTAGGGGGAGCCACTGAAGCTTTCTTT. It specifies CASSLGGATEAFF.